This TCR beta chain was sequenced during a study of a mutant IDH1 vaccine in newly diagnosed glioma. Overall study context: Beforehand, treatment had been radiotherapy, temozolomide, or both; the majority received both.

Clones were sequenced by immunoSEQ multiplex PCR, and TCRdb holds only the in-frame ones, with some missing. The sample carries roughly 45,000 clones, around 84% recorded once. Points on this clone: Its antigen is still unknown.

The time point: week 23, last vaccination. With topical imiquimod, each dose of the vaccine consisted of 300 ug of mutant IDH1 20-mer peptide. Losses at the gene ends were 2 bases for V and 1 base for J; bases not matched to a gene: 7. This CDR3 spans 16 amino acids. CDR1 and CDR2 (germline): SGHNT, YYREEE (reference sequence). This TCR derives from a woman between 18 and 29 years old with glioma. Some clones in this sample may be carry-over from other donors' samples. V is TRBV5-4 and J is TRBJ2-3, with 7 nucleotides matching TRBD1. This material consisted of PBMCs, taken from a glioma patient whose treatment included an IDH1 peptide vaccine. The CDR3 nucleotides read TGTGCCAGCAGCTTAGGGACAGATTACCGCACAGATACGCAGTATTTT. This encodes CASSLGTDYRTDTQYF.